This TCR beta chain was profiled in a study of siplizumab effects on memory and regulatory T cells. At the level of the study: At 1 ug/mL of siplizumab or without drug, mixed lymphocyte reactions were set up in pairs.

Study observations and caveats: Roughly 75-95% of proliferating CD4+ or CD8+ clones lacked an assignable naive or memory phenotype.

This clone was detected a few times. The target antigen is unknown. Assay: immunoSEQ multiplex PCR; the TCRdb copy retains only in-frame clones and omits some. The data hold fewer than 15,000 clones, with roughly 40% observed a single time. Kept together in coculture, the mixed lymphocyte reaction cells spent 5 to 7 days at 37°C. PBMCs labelled with CFSE (responders) and Violet Dye (stimulators) were mixed 1:1. This CDR3 is 14 amino acids long. Trimming shortened V by 5 bases and J by 8 bases, and 16 bases separated the two germline ends. CDR1 MNHEY and CDR2 SVGAGI come from the germline V gene. The clonotype originates from a human donor in good health; the cells came from an allogeneic mixed lymphocyte reaction. Some clones in this sample may be carry-over from other donors' samples. What was sequenced was CFSE-low (dividing) CD4+ T cells sorted from an allogeneic mixed lymphocyte reaction. The V gene is TRBV6-5, the J gene TRBJ1-3; D not certain. CDR3 residues: CASSPPGDRYTIYF. The CDR3 nucleotides read TGTGCCAGCAGTCCTCCGGGAGACCGGTACACCATATATTTT.